This TCR beta chain comes out of a study of T cells in Graves' hyperthyroidism and ophthalmopathy. The study's findings and limits: It was a median about 7.1 months before onset that the model predicted ophthalmopathy.

Concerning this clonotype: Its antigen is not identified.

Amplification of TCR beta CDR3 regions used RNA as the template. HTBI primers were the set used in a first-round RT-PCR of the TCR CDR3. TCRdb itself ran the multiplex PCR reads through MiXCR, one entry per CDR3 protein. This table holds nearly 250,000 distinct CDR3 sequences, about 17% found once. At least 3 on the Clinical Activity Score was recorded for ophthalmopathy patients, who also had NOSPECS grade at least 4 and duration under 3 months. Uncontrolled infection, other autoimmune disease, pregnancy or lactation led to exclusion. It was 10 ml of fresh peripheral blood that supplied the PBMCs. CDR1 SGDLS and CDR2 YYNGEE come from the germline V gene. The CDR3 has 15 amino acids. Between the trimmed V and J ends, which lost 0 bases and 5 bases, there was a span of 11 bases.

The chain recombines TRBV9 with TRBJ1-4; D is unresolved. Input material: blood. This clonotype was obtained from a woman aged 18-29 years with Graves' ophthalmopathy. For the CDR3, the DNA is TGTGCCAGCAGCGTAGGGTCGGGGAACAATGAAAAACTGTTTTTT. Residues: CASSVGSGNNEKLFF.